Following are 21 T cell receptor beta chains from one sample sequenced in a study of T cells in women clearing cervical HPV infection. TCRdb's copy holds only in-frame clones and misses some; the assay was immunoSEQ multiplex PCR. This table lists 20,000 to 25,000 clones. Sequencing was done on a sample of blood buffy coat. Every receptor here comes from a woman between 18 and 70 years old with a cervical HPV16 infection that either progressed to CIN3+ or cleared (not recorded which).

The part of the CDR3 DNA that was read is TGTGCCACCAGCAGAGATGCGGGGGGTGGAAATTCACCG. This codes for CATSRDAGGGNSP. In full, the CDR3 reads CATSRDAGGGNSPLFF. V and J are TRBV15 and TRBJ2-2; TRBD2 matches 8 bases. Coverage ceases 3 residues before the CDR3 finishes, and the germline J gene fills in the end. Germline assignment: CDR1 LNHNV and CDR2 YYDKDF (reference sequence). This CDR3 comprises 16 residues.

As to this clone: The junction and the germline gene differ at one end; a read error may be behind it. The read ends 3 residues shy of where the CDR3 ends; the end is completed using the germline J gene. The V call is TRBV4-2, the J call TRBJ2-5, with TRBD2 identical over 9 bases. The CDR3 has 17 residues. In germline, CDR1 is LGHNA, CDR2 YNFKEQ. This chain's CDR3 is CASSQRLAGLAQETQYF. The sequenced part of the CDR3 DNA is TGCGCCAGCAGCCAACGGCTAGCGGGATTGGCCCAAGAGACC.

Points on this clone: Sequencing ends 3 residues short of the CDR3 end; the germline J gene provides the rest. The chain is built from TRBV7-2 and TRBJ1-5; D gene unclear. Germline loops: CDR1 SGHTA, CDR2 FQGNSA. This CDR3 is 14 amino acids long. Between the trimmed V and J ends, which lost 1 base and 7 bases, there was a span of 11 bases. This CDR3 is CASSLDQGSQPQHF. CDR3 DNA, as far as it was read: TGTGCCAGCAGCTTAGACCAAGGGTCCCAGCCC.

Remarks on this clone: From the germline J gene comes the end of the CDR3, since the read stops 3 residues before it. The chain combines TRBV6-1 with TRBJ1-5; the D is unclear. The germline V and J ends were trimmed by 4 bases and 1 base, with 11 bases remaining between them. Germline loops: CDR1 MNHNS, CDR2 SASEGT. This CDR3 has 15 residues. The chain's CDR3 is CASSVTGLSNQPQHF. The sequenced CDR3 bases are TGTGCCAGCAGTGTTACGGGGTTGAGCAATCAGCCC.

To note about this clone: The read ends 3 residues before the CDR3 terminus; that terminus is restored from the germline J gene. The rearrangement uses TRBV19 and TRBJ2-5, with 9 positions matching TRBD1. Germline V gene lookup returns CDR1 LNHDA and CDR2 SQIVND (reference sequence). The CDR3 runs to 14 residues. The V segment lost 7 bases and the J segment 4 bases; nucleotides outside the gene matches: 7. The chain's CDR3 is CASTTTGGAETQYF. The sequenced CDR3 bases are TGTGCCAGTACCACAACAGGGGGCGCAGAGACC.

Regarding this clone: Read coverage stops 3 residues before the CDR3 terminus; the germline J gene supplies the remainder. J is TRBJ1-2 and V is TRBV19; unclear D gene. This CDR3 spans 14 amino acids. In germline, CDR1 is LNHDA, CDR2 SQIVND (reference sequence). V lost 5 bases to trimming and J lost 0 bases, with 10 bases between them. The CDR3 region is CASSLRAANYGYTF. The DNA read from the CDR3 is TGTGCCAGTAGTTTGAGAGCCGCTAACTATGGC. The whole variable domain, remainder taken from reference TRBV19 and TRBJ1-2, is DGGITQSPKYLFRKEGQNVTLSCEQNLNHDAMYWYRQDPGQGLRLIYYSQIVNDFQKGDIAEGYSVSREKKESFPLTVTSAQKNPTAFYLCASSLRAANYGYTFGSGTRLTVV.

The CDR3 is CASRAGTGTSDYTF. CDR3 DNA, as far as it was read: TGTGCCAGCAGGGCGGGGACAGGGACTTCCGAC. V is TRBV7-9 and J is TRBJ1-2; 9 bases are shared with TRBD1. The read ends 3 residues early relative to the CDR3; the germline J gene fills the gap. The CDR3 length is 14 residues. Germline CDR1 is SEHNR and CDR2 is FQNEAQ (reference sequence).

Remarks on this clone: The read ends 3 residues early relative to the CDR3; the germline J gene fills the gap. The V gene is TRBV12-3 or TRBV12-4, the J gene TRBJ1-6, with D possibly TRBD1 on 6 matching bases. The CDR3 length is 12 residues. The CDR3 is CASSLNTGPLHF. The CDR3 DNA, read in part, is TGTGCCAGCAGCCTAAACACAGGGCCC.

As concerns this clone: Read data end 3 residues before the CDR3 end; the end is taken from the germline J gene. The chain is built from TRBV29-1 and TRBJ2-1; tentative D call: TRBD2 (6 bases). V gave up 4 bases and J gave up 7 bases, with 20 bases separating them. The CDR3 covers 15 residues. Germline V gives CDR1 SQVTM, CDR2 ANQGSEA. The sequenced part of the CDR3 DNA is TGCAGCGTTGCCCTCCATGGGGACTGGGGGAATGAG. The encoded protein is CSVALHGDWGNE. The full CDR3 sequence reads CSVALHGDWGNEQFF.

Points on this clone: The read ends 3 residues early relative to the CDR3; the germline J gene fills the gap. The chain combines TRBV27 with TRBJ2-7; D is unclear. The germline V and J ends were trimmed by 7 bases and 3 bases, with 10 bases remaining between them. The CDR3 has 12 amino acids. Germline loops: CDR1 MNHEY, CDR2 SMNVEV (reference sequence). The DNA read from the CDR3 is TGTGCCAGCACGGGTTTTGACTACGAG. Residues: CASTGFDYE. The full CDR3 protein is CASTGFDYEQYF.

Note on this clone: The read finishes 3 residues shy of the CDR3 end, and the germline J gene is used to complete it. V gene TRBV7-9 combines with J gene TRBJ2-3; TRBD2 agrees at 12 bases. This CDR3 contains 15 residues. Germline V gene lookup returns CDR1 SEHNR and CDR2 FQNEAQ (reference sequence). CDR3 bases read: TGTGCCAGCAGCGAAATACTAGCGGGAGGTGAGACG. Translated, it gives CASSEILAGGET. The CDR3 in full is CASSEILAGGETQYF.

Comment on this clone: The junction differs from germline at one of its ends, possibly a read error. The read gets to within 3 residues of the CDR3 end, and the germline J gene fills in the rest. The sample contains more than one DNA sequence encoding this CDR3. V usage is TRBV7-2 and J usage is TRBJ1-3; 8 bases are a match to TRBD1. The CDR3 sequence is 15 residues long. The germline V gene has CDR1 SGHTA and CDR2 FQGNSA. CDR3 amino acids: CASSGQGFSGNTIYF. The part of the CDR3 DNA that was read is TGTGCCAGCAGCGGACAGGGCTTCTCTGGAAACACG.

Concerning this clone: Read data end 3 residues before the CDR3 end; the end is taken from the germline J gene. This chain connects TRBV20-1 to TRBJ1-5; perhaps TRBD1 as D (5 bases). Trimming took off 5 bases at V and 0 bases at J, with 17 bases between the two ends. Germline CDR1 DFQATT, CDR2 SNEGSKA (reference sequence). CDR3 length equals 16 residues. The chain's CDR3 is CSAPLGGGNSNQPQHF. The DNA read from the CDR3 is TGCAGTGCTCCTCTCGGGGGAGGCAATAGCAATCAGCCC.

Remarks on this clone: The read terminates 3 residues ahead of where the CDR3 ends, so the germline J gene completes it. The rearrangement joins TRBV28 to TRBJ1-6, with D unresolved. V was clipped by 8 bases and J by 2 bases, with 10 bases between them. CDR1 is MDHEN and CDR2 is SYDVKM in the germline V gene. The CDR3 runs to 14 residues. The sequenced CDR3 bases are TGTGCCAGCCTGTCCCCCCCCTATAATTCACCC. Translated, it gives CASLSPPYNSP. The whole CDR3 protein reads CASLSPPYNSPLHF.

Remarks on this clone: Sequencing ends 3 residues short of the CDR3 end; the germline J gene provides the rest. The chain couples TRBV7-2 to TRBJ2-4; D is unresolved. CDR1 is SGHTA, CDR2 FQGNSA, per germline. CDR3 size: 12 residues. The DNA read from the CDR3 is TGTGCCAGCAGCTTAGTAGGGTATGGT. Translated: CASSLVGYG. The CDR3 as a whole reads CASSLVGYGQYF.

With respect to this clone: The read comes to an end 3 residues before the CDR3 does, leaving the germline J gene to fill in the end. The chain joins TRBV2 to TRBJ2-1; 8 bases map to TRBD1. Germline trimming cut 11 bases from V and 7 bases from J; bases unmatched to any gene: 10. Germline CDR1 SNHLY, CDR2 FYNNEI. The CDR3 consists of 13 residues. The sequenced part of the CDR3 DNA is TGTGCCCCCCGGGACAGGAGATTAAATGAG. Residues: CAPRDRRLNE. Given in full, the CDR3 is CAPRDRRLNEQFF.

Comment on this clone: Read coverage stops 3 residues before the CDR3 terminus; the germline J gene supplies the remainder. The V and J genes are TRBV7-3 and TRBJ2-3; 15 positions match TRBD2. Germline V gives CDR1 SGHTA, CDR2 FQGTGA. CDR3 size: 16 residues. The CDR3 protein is CASSQGLAGGLETQYF. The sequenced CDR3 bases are TGTGCCAGCAGCCAAGGACTAGCGGGAGGGTTGGAGACG.

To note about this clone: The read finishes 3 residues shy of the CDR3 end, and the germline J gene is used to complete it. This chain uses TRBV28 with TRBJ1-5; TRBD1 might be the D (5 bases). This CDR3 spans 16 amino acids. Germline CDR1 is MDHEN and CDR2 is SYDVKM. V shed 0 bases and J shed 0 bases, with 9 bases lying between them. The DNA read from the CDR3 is TGTGCCAGCAGTTTATGGGGGGGAACTAGCAATCAGCCC. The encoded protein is CASSLWGGTSNQP. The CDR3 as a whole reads CASSLWGGTSNQPQHF.

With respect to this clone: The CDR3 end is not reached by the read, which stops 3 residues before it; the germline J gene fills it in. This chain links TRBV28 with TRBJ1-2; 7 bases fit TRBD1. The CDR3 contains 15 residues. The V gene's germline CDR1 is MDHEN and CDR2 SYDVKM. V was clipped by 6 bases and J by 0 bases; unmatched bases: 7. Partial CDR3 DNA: TGTGCCAGCAGGTCATGGGACAGCTCTAACTATGGC. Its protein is CASRSWDSSNYG. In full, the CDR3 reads CASRSWDSSNYGYTF.

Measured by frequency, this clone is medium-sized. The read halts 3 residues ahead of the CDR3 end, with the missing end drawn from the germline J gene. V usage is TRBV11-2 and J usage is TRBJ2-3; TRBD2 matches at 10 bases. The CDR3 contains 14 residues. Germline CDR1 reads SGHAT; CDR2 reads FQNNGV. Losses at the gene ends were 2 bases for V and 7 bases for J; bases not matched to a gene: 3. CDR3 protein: CASSLISGRHTQYF. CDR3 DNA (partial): TGTGCCAGCAGCTTAATTAGCGGGAGGCATACG.

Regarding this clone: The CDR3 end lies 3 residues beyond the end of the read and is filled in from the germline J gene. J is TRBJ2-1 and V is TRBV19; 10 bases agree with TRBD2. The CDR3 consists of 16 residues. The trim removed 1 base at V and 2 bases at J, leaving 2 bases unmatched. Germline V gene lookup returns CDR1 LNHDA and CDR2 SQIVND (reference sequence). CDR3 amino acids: CASSIGLAGAYNEQFF. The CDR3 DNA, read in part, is TGTGCCAGTAGTATAGGGCTAGCGGGAGCCTACAATGAG.